The source of this T cell receptor beta chain is a study of graft-versus-host responses after intestinal transplantation. Overall study: Recipients received multivisceral, liver-intestinal, or isolated intestinal transplants. Tacrolimus plus steroids were given to all recipients for two to three years, preceded by anti-thymocyte globulin induction. General study results and limits: Recipient marrow held GvH clones, some first seen in ileum or blood. The study associated peak circulating GvH clone levels with early post-transplant HvG declines.

The V end was cut by 5 bases, the J end by 3 bases, with 16 bases between. Germline assignment: CDR1 MNHEY and CDR2 SVGAGI. The CDR3 spans 15 residues. Measured with immunoSEQ multiplex PCR; TCRdb has only the in-frame clones, and not every one. The table shows tens of thousands of clones, with roughly 91% occurring only once. With regard to this clone: The antigen is unknown.

Sequenced material: unstimulated CD8+ T cells sorted from spleen or lymph node cells, taken before intestinal transplant. The chain is built from TRBV6-5 and TRBJ1-1; D perhaps matches TRBD1 (6 bases). This TCR was sampled from a human donor who received an intestinal transplant. Written as DNA, the CDR3 is TGTGCCAGCAGTCCCCACAGGGTTTTGGACACTGAAGCTTTCTTT. Translating gives CASSPHRVLDTEAFF.